This TCR beta chain comes out of a study of cytomegalovirus exposure and HLA in healthy donors. Whole-study results and caveats: There were reportedly fewer N-insertions in an Asian-associated ancestry cluster than the roughly 670-donor mean, in a later analysis. In a later analysis, HLA-associated TCR beta chains were more clonally expanded than equally common others.

PCR was performed using 60 Vbeta and 13 Jbeta primers. The method was immunoSEQ multiplex PCR; TCRdb's version includes in-frame clones alone and lacks a portion of them. Of around 140,000 clones listed, around 82% are singletons. As regards this clone: Its antigen is not known.

The CDR3 spans 12 residues. Germline V gene sequence: CDR1 SGHRS, CDR2 YFSETQ. Trimming removed 4 bases from V and 10 bases from J, with 12 bases in between. Sample: PBMCs. The TCR was taken from a female donor in good health and CMV-seronegative. This chain links TRBV5-1 with TRBJ2-1; D uncertain. The CDR3 DNA follows: TGCGCCAGCAGCCCCGGAGTACGAGAGCAGTTCTTC. Its protein product is CASSPGVREQFF.